The T cell receptor beta chain under discussion was sequenced for a study of CXCR3-negative and CXCR3-positive naive CD8 T cells. Study outcomes and limitations: The TRB CDR3s that CXCR3-positive naive cells carried were more hydrophobic than those of CXCR3-negative naive cells.

In the case of this clonotype: The target antigen is unknown.

5' RACE with UMI labels generated the TRB cDNA libraries. Using the 5' RACE reads, TCRdb records one entry per CDR3 protein without DNA. Its table records approximately 59,000 distinct CDR3 sequences. This CDR3 is built from 14 residues. The gene calls are TRBV12-3 or TRBV12-4 and TRBJ1-2; TCRdb reports TRBD1, a call that lacks DNA to check it against. The clonotype originates from a human donor in good health. Some clones in this sample may be carry-over from other donors' samples. Material: naive CXCR3+ CD8+ T cells from blood. Subset meaning: CD45RO-CCR7+CD27+CD95- naive CD8+ T cells expressing CXCR3 (TNR3+). The CDR3 loop is CASVSTGSNYGYTF.